Included here is one T cell receptor (beta chain) sequence, with context. This record belongs to a study of control samples from healthy donors and cancer patients. Sequenced by immunoSEQ multiplex PCR; TCRdb stores in-frame clones only, minus some. The repertoire has 100,000 to 150,000 clones, approximately 89% of them found once; the top ten carry roughly 8.7%. Germline assignment: CDR1 MNHNS and CDR2 SASEGT. V was shortened by 3 bases and J by 2 bases, with 14 bases between the two germline ends. The CDR3 is 16 amino acids. This chain links TRBV6-1 with TRBJ1-3; no clear D gene. Sequenced: blood. The receptor was derived from a man aged 18 to 35 in good health. CDR3 amino acids: CASSDHGSYPGNTIYF. The CDR3 region has the DNA TGTGCCAGCAGTGATCATGGCTCTTACCCTGGAAACACCATATATTTT.